Following are 6 T cell receptor beta chains from one sample sequenced in a study of T-cell reconstitution after alpha-beta-depleted transplantation in children. Preparation of the TCRbeta library involved a method that used unique molecular identifiers. Via MiXCR, TCRdb re-called the PCR reads, giving one row per CDR3 protein. The sample carries 900,000 or so distinct CDR3 sequences, approximately 15% recorded once. The sample in question was PBMCs, mostly from graft donor cells, obtained 360 days after TCRalphabeta/CD19-depleted stem cell transplant. Receptor source: a male patient younger than 18 who had a stem cell transplant for acute lymphoblastic leukemia, so the T cells may come from the graft donor.

This clonotype was detected many times. This rearrangement joins TRBV24-1 to TRBJ2-5; D is perhaps TRBD1 (6 bases). Germline loops: CDR1 KGHDR, CDR2 SFDVKD. V was clipped by 5 bases and J by 3 bases, with 12 bases between them. There are 14 residues in the CDR3. CDR3 amino acids: CATSGGLGEETQYF. The DNA of the CDR3 is TGTGCCACCAGTGGGGGGCTGGGCGAAGAGACCCAGTACTTC.

This rearrangement joins TRBV5-1 to TRBJ2-7; 8 nucleotides match TRBD2. This CDR3 spans 15 amino acids. V trimming: 3 bases; J trimming: 7 bases; junction bases outside the gene matches: 12. Germline V lookup: CDR1 SGHRS, CDR2 YFSETQ. CDR3 in amino acids: CASSWNSGNSGEQYF. CDR3 nucleotides: TGCGCCAGCAGCTGGAATAGCGGGAATTCGGGAGAGCAGTACTTC.

A few counts support this clonotype. The gene calls are TRBV10-3 and TRBJ2-1, with 8 bases aligning to TRBD1. After removal of 6 bases from V and 6 bases from J, the junction contained 4 bases not matched to a gene. Germline V CDR1 and CDR2: ENHRY, SYGVKD. This CDR3 has 13 amino acids. CDR3 amino acids: CAISRQGSNEQFF. The CDR3 DNA sequence: TGTGCCATCAGCAGACAGGGGTCCAATGAGCAGTTCTTC.

The rearrangement uses TRBV10-3 and TRBJ2-7, with D unresolved. This CDR3 spans 12 amino acids. The V and J ends lost 3 bases and 2 bases respectively, with 5 bases between them. The V gene's germline CDR1 is ENHRY and CDR2 SYGVKD. The DNA of the CDR3 is TGTGCCATCAGTGAACTTACCTACGAGCAGTACTTC. It yields the protein CAISELTYEQYF.

V usage is TRBV12-3 or TRBV12-4 and J usage is TRBJ2-7; D call uncertain. The V end lost 8 bases, the J end lost 3 bases, and 17 bases lay between the germline ends. The length of the CDR3 is 14 residues. The CDR3 loop reads CASGRNRLLYEQYF. CDR3 DNA sequence: TGTGCCAGCGGACGAAATCGACTTCTCTACGAGCAGTACTTC.

This clonotype has at least ten counts. The chain recombines TRBV6-5 with TRBJ2-2; D is possibly TRBD2 (5 bases). V was clipped by 0 bases and J by 0 bases, with 11 bases between them. Per germline, CDR1 MNHEY and CDR2 SVGAGI. The CDR3 is 17 residues long. CDR3 amino acids: CASSYSAGVANTGELFF. The CDR3 DNA reads TGTGCCAGCAGTTACTCGGCCGGGGTAGCGAACACCGGGGAGCTGTTTTTT.